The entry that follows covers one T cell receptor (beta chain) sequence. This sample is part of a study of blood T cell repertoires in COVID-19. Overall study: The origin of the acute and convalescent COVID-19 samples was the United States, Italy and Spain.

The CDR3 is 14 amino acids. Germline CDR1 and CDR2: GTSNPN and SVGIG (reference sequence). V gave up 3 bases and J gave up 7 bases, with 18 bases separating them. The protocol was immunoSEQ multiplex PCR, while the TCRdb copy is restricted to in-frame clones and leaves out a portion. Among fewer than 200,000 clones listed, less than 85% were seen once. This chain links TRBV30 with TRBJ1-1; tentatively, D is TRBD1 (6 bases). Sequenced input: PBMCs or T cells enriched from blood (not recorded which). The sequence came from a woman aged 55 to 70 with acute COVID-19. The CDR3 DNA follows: TGTGCCTGGAGGGATACAGGGAAACAAGGTGAAGCTTTCTTT. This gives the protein CAWRDTGKQGEAFF.